Below, 8 T cell receptor beta chains from the same sample are listed, as sequenced in a study of T-cell reconstitution after alpha-beta-depleted transplantation in children. TCRbeta library preparation incorporated unique molecular identifiers. TCRdb re-analysed the PCR reads in MiXCR, keeping a single row per CDR3 protein. The sample consists of some 600,000 distinct CDR3 sequences, around 13% of them appearing once. This sample comprised PBMCs, mostly from graft donor cells, obtained 360 days after TCRalphabeta/CD19-depleted stem cell transplant. These receptor sequences come from a male patient younger than 18 who had a stem cell transplant for acute myeloid leukemia, so the T cells may come from the graft donor.

The chain employs TRBV7-8 and TRBJ2-5; 9 bases are shared with TRBD2. The length of the CDR3 is 16 residues. Germline lookup yields CDR1 SGHVS and CDR2 FQNEAQ. V lost 1 base, J lost 5 bases, and 8 bases stayed unmatched. The CDR3 region is CASSLDGAGGRETQYF. As DNA, the CDR3 is TGTGCCAGCAGCTTAGACGGGGCGGGGGGGAGGGAGACCCAGTACTTC. Filled out from reference TRBV7-8 and TRBJ2-5, the complete variable domain reads GAGVSQSPRYKVAKRGQDVALRCDPISGHVSLFWYQQALGQGPEFLTYFQNEAQLDKSGLPSDRFFAERPEGSVSTLKIQRTQQEDSAVYLCASSLDGAGGRETQYFGPGTRLLVL.

The chain couples TRBV6-1 to TRBJ1-3; 7 bases line up with TRBD1. Germline V CDR1 and CDR2: MNHNS, SASEGT. Trimming cost V 8 bases and J 4 bases; bases outside gene matches: 11. The CDR3 is 15 amino acids. CDR3 sequence (DNA): TGTGCCAGCCCTGGCAGGGGGGTGTGGGGAAACACCATATATTTT. It encodes CASPGRGVWGNTIYF.

The chain employs TRBV9 and TRBJ2-3, with 7 nucleotides matching TRBD2. The germline CDR1 and CDR2 sequences are SGDLS and YYNGEE. V was clipped by 6 bases and J by 1 base; unmatched bases: 17. The CDR3 runs to 18 residues. The CDR3 nucleotides read TGTGCCAGCACCCCCCACCCTCGGGAGGTGGGGCGCACAGATACGCAGTATTTT. Translating gives CASTPHPREVGRTDTQYF. Full variable domain (rest looked up from reference TRBV9 and TRBJ2-3): DSGVTQTPKHLITATGQRVTLRCSPRSGDLSVYWYQQSLDQGLQFLIQYYNGEERAKGNILERFSAQQFPDLHSELNLSSLELGDSALYFCASTPHPREVGRTDTQYFGPGTRLTVL.

This clonotype was picked up a small number of times. The V call is TRBV4-2, the J call TRBJ2-3; D call uncertain. Germline V gene data show CDR1 as LGHNA and CDR2 as YNFKEQ. Trimming pared 1 base from V and 1 base from J, leaving 9 bases between. This CDR3 has 15 residues. The CDR3 coding sequence is TGTGCCAGCAGCCAAGTTTCATCGGGCACAGATACGCAGTATTTT. Translation: CASSQVSSGTDTQYF.

CDR3 sequence: CSARDRRREKLFF. The CDR3 region has the DNA TGCAGTGCAAGGGACAGGAGGAGAGAAAAACTGTTTTTT. V usage is TRBV20-1 and J usage is TRBJ1-4; TRBD1 agrees at 8 bases. Looked up from germline, CDR1 is DFQATT and CDR2 is SNEGSKA (reference sequence). The CDR3 contains 13 residues. V trimming: 6 bases; J trimming: 8 bases; junction bases outside the gene matches: 8.

This clonotype has just a few counts. The J gene is TRBJ2-1, the V gene TRBV29-1, with 8 bases lining up with TRBD2. J lost 9 bases, V lost 6 bases, and 13 bases had no gene match. Germline CDR1 is SQVTM and CDR2 is ANQGSEA. CDR3 length: 14 residues. The CDR3 DNA reads TGCAGCGTGGTACCGGGACTAGGAGTTTCTGAGCAGTTCTTC. Its protein is CSVVPGLGVSEQFF.

This clonotype has more than one count but fewer than ten. The chain combines TRBV15 with TRBJ2-1; D is ambiguous. The germline CDR1 and CDR2 sequences are LNHNV and YYDKDF (reference sequence). V gave up 1 base and J gave up 6 bases, with 7 bases separating them. The CDR3 contains 13 residues. Written as DNA, the CDR3 is TGTGCCACCAGCAGAGTTGGCCCCAATGAGCAGTTCTTC. It codes for CATSRVGPNEQFF.

This clonotype was seen at least ten times. The genes are TRBV6-5 and TRBJ2-1; no definite D call. The CDR3 is 11 residues long. V gave up 2 bases and J gave up 6 bases, with 2 bases separating them. From germline, CDR1 is MNHEY and CDR2 SVGAGI. The CDR3 DNA follows: TGTGCCAGCAGTTACGGCAATGAGCAGTTCTTC. Translation: CASSYGNEQFF.